One T cell receptor beta chain is described in this entry. The antigen it binds to is not known. The record has no base qualities; no much larger clone is one base away. The immunoSEQ Assay, a bias-controlled multiplex PCR, was used to amplify TCRbeta CDR3 regions from genomic DNA. The study's processing was this. The number of nucleated cells in each sample was estimated from the amplification of reference gene primers within the assay. Sequence reads were collapsed and filtered to measure the absolute abundance of every unique TCRbeta CDR3 rearrangement. Productive Simpson clonality was computed per sample as the square root of Simpson's diversity index over productive rearrangements. TCRdb took over this immuneACCESS table, retaining in-frame rearrangements with V and J assigned. Such tables are incomplete; in checked studies, under half of the missing clones stem from an unresolved V gene, and the remainder is unexplained. That table is the source of V, J and clone size, and D and trimming were worked out from the DNA. The sample data list 200,000 to 300,000 clones, and around four fifths of these were observed just once. The biggest ten clones account for 4.2% of the sample.

These data come from a study of blood T cell repertoires in COVID-19 (dated by TCRdb to the early 2020s). At the level of the whole study: Collaborator samples came from the United States, Italy and Spain and covered acute and convalescent phases of COVID-19. The prospective study material was composed of cDNA or gDNA derived from T cells, B-cell-depleted T cells, or PBMCs. Subjects who had been exposed to COVID-19, were actively infected with it, or had recovered from it provided the deeply sampled blood TCRbeta repertoires that made up the dataset. A freely available public database, intended as a resource for researchers studying the immune response to SARS-CoV-2, is where the repertoires were released. The samples were drawn from the first 160 participants of the ongoing ImmuneRACE study and from some 1,300 subjects provided by 6 global collaborators. A de-identified subject ID, COVID-19 status, age in years and sex were almost always included in the sample metadata. Where available, HLA class I and class II types were obtained from metadata supplied by the sample provider rather than from assay-based typing.

The CDR3, cysteine through phenylalanine, is 15 amino acids long. Only CDR3 DNA remains: 45 bases, in frame from the first base. Reading the germline V gene (reference sequence) gives CDR1 MNHEY and CDR2 SMNVEV. From V the trimming removes 7 bases and from J it removes 4 bases, while the gene matches leave 10 bases of the junction unaccounted for. Each collaborating institution followed its own protocols to collect whole blood in K2EDTA tubes. For TCRbeta analysis, collaborator samples were shipped as frozen whole blood, as isolated PBMCs, or as DNA extracted from either sample type. What the authors observed across the whole study: The amount of clinical and demographic metadata varied by source and participant and was provided uncurated.

The rearranged segments are TRBV27 and TRBJ2-7; 10 of the junction bases match TRBD2. Sequencing input: peripheral blood. The receptor was derived from a man between 60 and 70 years old with acute or convalescent COVID-19. The nucleotide sequence is TGTGCCAGCACCCGGACTAGCGGCCGGCTTTACGAGCAGTACTTC. It specifies CASTRTSGRLYEQYF.